The text below deals with one T cell receptor beta chain. This record belongs to a study of blood T cell repertoires in COVID-19. Study-level background: There were acute and convalescent COVID-19 samples, and they came from the United States, Italy and Spain. The cDNA or gDNA used as material had been derived from T cells, B-cell-depleted T cells, or PBMCs.

Trimming took off 3 bases at V and 0 bases at J, with 15 bases between the two ends. The CDR3 spans 18 residues. Germline-derived CDR1 and CDR2 are MDHEN and SYDVKM. Per the original data handling: Amplification from reference gene primers served as the basis for estimated nucleated cell counts. TCRdb keeps only in-frame clones here, not all; method: immunoSEQ multiplex PCR. The D gene and trimming were derived from the DNA, and the V and J assignments and clone size from that table. In the table there are about 200,000 clones, approximately 90% of which are singletons. The chain combines TRBV28 with TRBJ2-6, with D possibly being TRBD2 (5 bases). The specimen was peripheral blood. This TCR came from a man aged 50 to 60 with acute or convalescent COVID-19. CDR3 bases: TGTGCCAGCAGTTTTCCCCGAACAAGCGGCTCTGGGGCCAACGTCCTGACTTTC. Protein product: CASSFPRTSGSGANVLTF.